The 21 T cell receptor beta chains reported below all come from one sample, sequenced in a study of blood T cell repertoires in COVID-19. The assay was immunoSEQ multiplex PCR, and TCRdb's table has in-frame clones only and misses some. The sample lists about 120,000 clones, roughly 90% occurring once. The sample comprised peripheral blood. Every receptor here comes from a middle-aged man with acute or convalescent COVID-19.

The chain is built from TRBV5-1 and TRBJ2-1; 7 bases agree with TRBD2. Trimming at V came to 4 bases and at J to 4 bases, leaving 8 bases not matched to a gene. The CDR3 has 15 residues. CDR1 is SGHRS and CDR2 is YFSETQ in the germline V gene. CDR3 region: CASSPEGRDYNEQFF. The CDR3 DNA reads TGCGCCAGCAGCCCGGAAGGGAGGGATTACAATGAGCAGTTCTTC.

This clone was observed a handful of times. This chain uses TRBV19 with TRBJ2-7, with TRBD2 matching 10 bases. The CDR3 sequence is 14 residues long. From germline, CDR1 is LNHDA and CDR2 SQIVND (reference sequence). J gave up 4 bases and V 10 bases, and 10 bases lay outside the gene matches. CDR3 residues: CATSLAGIVYEQYF. The CDR3 region has the DNA TGTGCCACCTCACTAGCGGGAATAGTGTACGAGCAGTACTTC. Based on the CDR3 plus reference TRBV19 and TRBJ2-7, the full variable domain is DGGITQSPKYLFRKEGQNVTLSCEQNLNHDAMYWYRQDPGQGLRLIYYSQIVNDFQKGDIAEGYSVSREKKESFPLTVTSAQKNPTAFYLCATSLAGIVYEQYFGPGTRLTVT.

The J gene is TRBJ2-5, the V gene TRBV11-2, with D perhaps matching TRBD1 (6 bases). CDR1 and CDR2 (germline): SGHAT, FQNNGV. The CDR3 loop spans 15 amino acids. The ends were cut back, 1 base at V and 5 bases at J, with 14 bases in the middle. CDR3 in DNA: TGTGCCAGCAGCTTAGTGGACAGTCGGCGGGAGACCCAGTACTTC. It codes for CASSLVDSRRETQYF. The full variable domain, in which reference TRBV11-2 and TRBJ2-5 provide the parts outside the CDR3, is EAGVAQSPRYKIIEKRQSVAFWCNPISGHATLYWYQQILGQGPKLLIQFQNNGVVDDSQLPKDRFSAERLKGVDSTLKIQPAKLEDSAVYLCASSLVDSRRETQYFGPGTRLLVL.

The J gene is TRBJ2-5, the V gene TRBV5-4; D is unresolved. Trimming removed 3 bases from V and 1 base from J, with 7 bases in between. The CDR3 covers 13 residues. In germline, CDR1 is SGHNT, CDR2 YYREEE (reference sequence). CDR3 in amino acids: CASSYSPQETQYF. The CDR3 DNA sequence: TGTGCCAGCAGCTACAGCCCCCAAGAGACCCAGTACTTC.

A remark on this clone: The sample holds other DNA sequences that translate to the same CDR3. V usage is TRBV6-5 and J usage is TRBJ1-2; TRBD1 matches 9 bases. The CDR3 length is 14 residues. With V trimmed by 6 bases and J by 4 bases, 6 bases remained unmatched. Looked up from germline, CDR1 is MNHEY and CDR2 is SVGAGI. The CDR3 DNA is TGTGCCAGCAGACCGGGACAGGGTGGCTATGGCTACACCTTC. Encoded protein: CASRPGQGGYGYTF.

This sequence joins TRBV6-2 or TRBV6-3 and TRBJ2-3, with TRBD2 matching 7 bases. The V gene's germline CDR1 is MNHEY and CDR2 SVGEGT. CDR3 size: 16 residues. With 2 bases clipped from V and 0 bases from J, the junction kept 5 bases outside the gene matches. CDR3 sequence (DNA): TGTGCCAGCAGTTACGGGGGGGGGTGGAGCACAGATACGCAGTATTTT. Residues: CASSYGGGWSTDTQYF.

The chain uses TRBV19 and TRBJ1-1, with 11 positions matching TRBD1. Germline V gives CDR1 LNHDA, CDR2 SQIVND (reference sequence). Germline trimming cut 2 bases from V and 4 bases from J; bases unmatched to any gene: 3. The CDR3 length is 15 residues. The CDR3 bases are TGTGCCAGTAGTATATTGGGACAGGGGGTCACTGAAGCTTTCTTT. Protein product: CASSILGQGVTEAFF.

The V call is TRBV30, the J call TRBJ1-2; TRBD1 aligns across 9 bases. Trimming cost V 8 bases and J 5 bases; bases outside gene matches: 6. This CDR3 is built from 12 residues. The germline gives CDR1 GTSNPN, CDR2 SVGIG (reference sequence). The CDR3 sequence: CAGGQGYYGYTF. DNA of the CDR3: TGTGCCGGGGGACAGGGATATTATGGCTACACCTTC. Looking up the rest from reference TRBV30 and TRBJ1-2 gives the full variable domain: SQTIHQWPATLVQPVGSPLSLECTVEGTSNPNLYWYRQAAGRGLQLLFYSVGIGQISSEVPQNLSASRPQDRQFILSSKKLLLSDSGFYLCAGGQGYYGYTFGSGTRLTVV.

There are a few counts of this clone. The chain is built from TRBV2 and TRBJ2-2; the match to TRBD1 covers 7 bases. CDR1 is SNHLY and CDR2 is FYNNEI in the germline V gene. V lost 6 bases to trimming and J lost 4 bases; unmatched junction nucleotides: 5. CDR3 length: 14 amino acids. The CDR3 sequence: CASRTGSSTGELFF. CDR3 coding DNA: TGTGCCAGCAGGACAGGGTCTAGCACCGGGGAGCTGTTTTTT.

Only a few counts were recorded for this clone. V usage is TRBV6-5 and J usage is TRBJ1-5; D may be TRBD1 (5 bases). Germline CDR1 reads MNHEY; CDR2 reads SVGAGI. V was clipped by 6 bases and J by 4 bases, with 13 bases between them. There are 14 residues in the CDR3. The CDR3 bases are TGTGCCAGCAGAAACCGGGACTTTAATCAGCCCCAGCATTTT. As protein: CASRNRDFNQPQHF.

This chain uses TRBV5-8 with TRBJ2-3; 12 nucleotides agree with TRBD1. CDR1 is SGHTS, CDR2 YDEGEE, per germline. After removal of 4 bases from V and 3 bases from J, the junction contained 3 bases not matched to a gene. The CDR3 extends over 15 amino acids. The chain's CDR3 is CASSPGQGATDTQYF. DNA for the CDR3: TGTGCCAGCAGCCCGGGACAGGGGGCGACAGATACGCAGTATTTT.

A single count supports this clone. The chain uses TRBV19 and TRBJ2-1, with a weak D call TRBD1 (6 bases). CDR1 and CDR2 from the germline V gene are LNHDA and SQIVND (reference sequence). With 2 bases removed from V and 0 bases from J, the gap between germline ends came to 14 bases. The CDR3 totals 17 residues. The CDR3 bases are TGTGCCAGTAGTATACGTCAGCTGGACAGCTCCTACAATGAGCAGTTCTTC. Translation: CASSIRQLDSSYNEQFF.

This chain joins TRBV6-5 and TRBJ2-6; 7 bases match TRBD1. The CDR3 length is 15 residues. Germline trimming cut 6 bases from V and 4 bases from J; bases unmatched to any gene: 6. The germline CDR1 and CDR2 sequences are MNHEY and SVGAGI. CDR3 nucleotides: TGTGCCAGCAGAAGACAGGGTCCCGGGGCCAACGTCCTGACTTTC. This translates into CASRRQGPGANVLTF.

This chain uses TRBV5-1 with TRBJ2-3, with D possibly TRBD1 on 6 matching bases. CDR3 length equals 15 residues. The V and J ends lost 4 bases and 2 bases respectively, with 14 bases between them. Germline V gene data show CDR1 as SGHRS and CDR2 as YFSETQ. The DNA for the CDR3 is TGCGCCAGCAGCCTCGACAGGTCCTTCACAGATACGCAGTATTTT. Its translation is CASSLDRSFTDTQYF. Drawing the rest from reference TRBV5-1 and TRBJ2-3, the complete variable domain is KAGVTQTPRYLIKTRGQQVTLSCSPISGHRSVSWYQQTPGQGLQFLFEYFSETQRNKGNFPGRFSGRQFSNSRSEMNVSTLELGDSALYLCASSLDRSFTDTQYFGPGTRLTVL.

This rearrangement joins TRBV23-1 to TRBJ1-6, with a tentative D call TRBD1 (6 bases). TRBV23-1 is reported as an ORF; its role is uncertain. CDR3 length: 11 amino acids. Trimming took 9 bases from V and 9 from J, leaving 9 bases between them. The DNA for the CDR3 is TGCGCCAGACAGGGCCCTTCACCCCTCCACTTT. Translation gives CARQGPSPLHF.

The chain carries TRBV25-1 and TRBJ2-4; 8 bases line up with TRBD1. With V trimmed by 5 bases and J by 1 base, 7 bases remained unmatched. CDR1 is MGHDK, CDR2 SYGVNS, per germline. There are 16 residues in the CDR3. The CDR3 reads CASSSTGVEAKNIQYF. DNA of the CDR3: TGTGCCAGCAGTTCGACAGGGGTTGAGGCCAAAAACATTCAGTACTTC.

V is TRBV9 and J is TRBJ2-1; D is perhaps TRBD1 (6 bases). The CDR3 runs to 17 residues. V lost 0 bases to trimming and J lost 7 bases, with 20 bases between them. Germline V gene data show CDR1 as SGDLS and CDR2 as YYNGEE. The CDR3 reads CASSVEPTGQGKNEQFF. The CDR3 DNA reads TGTGCCAGCAGCGTAGAGCCCACCGGGCAGGGGAAAAATGAGCAGTTCTTC.

The V call is TRBV6-2 or TRBV6-3, the J call TRBJ1-5; TRBD1 matches at 7 bases. Losses at the gene ends were 5 bases for V and 4 bases for J; bases not matched to a gene: 14. This CDR3 comprises 17 residues. Germline values: CDR1 MNHEY, CDR2 SVGEGT. CDR3 region: CASSTPLTGFENQPQHF. CDR3 bases: TGTGCCAGCAGTACCCCACTGACAGGGTTTGAGAATCAGCCCCAGCATTTT.

The J gene is TRBJ2-7, the V gene TRBV19, with 8 positions matching TRBD1. Germline loops: CDR1 LNHDA, CDR2 SQIVND (reference sequence). V lost 9 bases to trimming and J lost 4 bases; unmatched junction nucleotides: 17. The CDR3 is 16 residues long. The CDR3 is CASSRGGQGIGYEQYF. As DNA, the CDR3 is TGTGCCAGCTCCCGGGGCGGACAGGGAATTGGGTACGAGCAGTACTTC.

This chain connects TRBV5-6 to TRBJ2-2, with 7 bases that match TRBD1. With V trimmed by 4 bases and J by 3 bases, 12 bases remained unmatched. Germline lookup yields CDR1 SGHDT and CDR2 YYEEEE. This CDR3 has 17 amino acids. In DNA form, the CDR3 reads TGTGCCAGCAGCCTCAGGGCAGGGACAGCACACACCGGGGAGCTGTTTTTT. It translates to CASSLRAGTAHTGELFF.

The chain links TRBV20-1 to TRBJ1-3; D is ambiguous. CDR1 DFQATT and CDR2 SNEGSKA come from the germline V gene (reference sequence). CDR3 length equals 13 residues. Between the trimmed V and J ends, which lost 3 bases and 1 base, there was a span of 7 bases. The chain's CDR3 is CSASRGSGNTIYF. The CDR3, as DNA: TGCAGTGCTAGTCGAGGTTCTGGAAACACCATATATTTT.